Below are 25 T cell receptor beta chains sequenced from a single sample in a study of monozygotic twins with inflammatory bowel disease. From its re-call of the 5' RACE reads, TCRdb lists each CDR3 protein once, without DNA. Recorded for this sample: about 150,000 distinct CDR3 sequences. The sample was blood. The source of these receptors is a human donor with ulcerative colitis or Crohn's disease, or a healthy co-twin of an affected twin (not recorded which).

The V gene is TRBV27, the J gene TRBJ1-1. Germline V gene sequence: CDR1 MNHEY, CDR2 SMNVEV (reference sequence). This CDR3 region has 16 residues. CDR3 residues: CASSLVQGPWNTEAFF.

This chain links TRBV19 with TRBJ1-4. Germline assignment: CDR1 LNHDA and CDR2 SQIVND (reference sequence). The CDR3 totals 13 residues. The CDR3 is CASSGSTNEKLFF.

CDR3: CASSLGQGETDTQYF. The chain employs TRBV19 and TRBJ2-3; without DNA, the TCRdb call of TRBD1 cannot be checked. CDR3 length equals 15 residues. Germline V gene data show CDR1 as LNHDA and CDR2 as SQIVND (reference sequence). Together with reference TRBV19 and TRBJ2-3, the CDR3 gives the full variable domain: DGGITQSPKYLFRKEGQNVTLSCEQNLNHDAMYWYRQDPGQGLRLIYYSQIVNDFQKGDIAEGYSVSREKKESFPLTVTSAQKNPTAFYLCASSLGQGETDTQYFGPGTRLTVL.

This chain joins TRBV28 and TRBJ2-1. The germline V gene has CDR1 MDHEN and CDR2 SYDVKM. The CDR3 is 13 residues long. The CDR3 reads CASSDFSYNEQFF.

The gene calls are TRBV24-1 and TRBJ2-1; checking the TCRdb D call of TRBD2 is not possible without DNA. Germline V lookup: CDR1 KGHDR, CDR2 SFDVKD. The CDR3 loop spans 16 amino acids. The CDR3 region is CATSDSRGLSYNEQFF.

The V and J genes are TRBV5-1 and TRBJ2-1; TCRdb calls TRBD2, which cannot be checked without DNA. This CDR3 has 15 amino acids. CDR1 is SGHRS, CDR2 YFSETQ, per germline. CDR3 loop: CASSLGLAENNEQFF.

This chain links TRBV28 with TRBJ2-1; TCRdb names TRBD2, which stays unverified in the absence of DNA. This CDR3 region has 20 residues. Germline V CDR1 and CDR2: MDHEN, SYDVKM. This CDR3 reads CASSPHPGTSGRAASNEQFF.

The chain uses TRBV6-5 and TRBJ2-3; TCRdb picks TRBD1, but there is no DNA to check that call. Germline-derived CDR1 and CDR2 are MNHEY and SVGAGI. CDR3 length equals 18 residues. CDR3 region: CASSYGMGQGALTDTQYF.

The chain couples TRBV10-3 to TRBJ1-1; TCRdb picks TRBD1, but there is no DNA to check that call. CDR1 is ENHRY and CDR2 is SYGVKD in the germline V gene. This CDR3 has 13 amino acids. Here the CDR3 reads CAIKGTGGTEAFF.

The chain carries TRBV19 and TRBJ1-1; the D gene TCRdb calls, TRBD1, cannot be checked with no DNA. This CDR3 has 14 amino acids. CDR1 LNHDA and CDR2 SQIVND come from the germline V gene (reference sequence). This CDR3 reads CASSFYRERTEAFF.

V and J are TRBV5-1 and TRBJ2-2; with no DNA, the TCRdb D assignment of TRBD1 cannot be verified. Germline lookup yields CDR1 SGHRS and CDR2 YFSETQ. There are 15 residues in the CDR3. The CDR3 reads CASSSGTSNTGELFF.

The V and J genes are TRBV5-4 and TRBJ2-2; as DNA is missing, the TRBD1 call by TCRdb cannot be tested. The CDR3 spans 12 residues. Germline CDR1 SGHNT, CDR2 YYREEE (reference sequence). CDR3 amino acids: CASRRQGGELFF. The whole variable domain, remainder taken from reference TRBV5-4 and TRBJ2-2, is ETGVTQSPTHLIKTRGQQVTLRCSSQSGHNTVSWYQQALGQGPQFIFQYYREEENGRGNFPPRFSGLQFPNYSSELNVNALELDDSALYLCASRRQGGELFFGEGSRLTVL.

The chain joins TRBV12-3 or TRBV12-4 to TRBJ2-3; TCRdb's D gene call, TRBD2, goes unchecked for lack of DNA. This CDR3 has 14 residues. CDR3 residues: CASIYSGSTDTQYF.

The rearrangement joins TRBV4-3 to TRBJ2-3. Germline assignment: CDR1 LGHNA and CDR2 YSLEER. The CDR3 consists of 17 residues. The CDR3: CASNQDLAGYEVDTQYF.

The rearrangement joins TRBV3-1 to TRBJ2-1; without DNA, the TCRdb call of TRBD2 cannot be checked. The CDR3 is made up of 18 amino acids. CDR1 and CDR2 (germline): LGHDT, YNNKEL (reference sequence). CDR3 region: CASSQGLGGGPIYNEQFF.

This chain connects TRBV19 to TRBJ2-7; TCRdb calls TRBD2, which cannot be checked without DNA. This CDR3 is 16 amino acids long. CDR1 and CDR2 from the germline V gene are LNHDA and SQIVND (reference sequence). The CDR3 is CASSIRTETSGYEQYF.

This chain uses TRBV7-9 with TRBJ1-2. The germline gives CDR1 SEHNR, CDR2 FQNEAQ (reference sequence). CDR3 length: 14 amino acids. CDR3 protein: CASSLFPEHYGYTF.

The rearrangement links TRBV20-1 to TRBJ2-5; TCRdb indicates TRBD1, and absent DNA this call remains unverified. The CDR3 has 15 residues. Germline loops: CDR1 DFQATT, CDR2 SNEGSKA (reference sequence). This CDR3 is CSARAGQGLAETQYF.

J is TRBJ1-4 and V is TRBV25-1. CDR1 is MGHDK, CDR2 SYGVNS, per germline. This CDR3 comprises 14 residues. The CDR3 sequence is CASSENTFGEKLFF.

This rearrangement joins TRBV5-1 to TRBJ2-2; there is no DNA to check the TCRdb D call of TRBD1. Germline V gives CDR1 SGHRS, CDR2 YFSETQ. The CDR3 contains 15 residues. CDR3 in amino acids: CASSLAGHDTGELFF.

The CDR3 loop is CASSGGLAVGYNEQFF. The chain carries TRBV2 and TRBJ2-1; TCRdb returns TRBD2, unconfirmable since there is no DNA. This CDR3 is 16 amino acids long. Germline loops: CDR1 SNHLY, CDR2 FYNNEI.

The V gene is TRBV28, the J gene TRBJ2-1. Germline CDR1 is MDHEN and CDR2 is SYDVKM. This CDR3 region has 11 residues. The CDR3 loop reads CASSLGGLEFF.

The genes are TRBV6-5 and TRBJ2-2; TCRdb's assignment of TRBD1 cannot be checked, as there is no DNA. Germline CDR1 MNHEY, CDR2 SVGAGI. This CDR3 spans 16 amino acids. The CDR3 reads CASSYPADSNTGELFF.

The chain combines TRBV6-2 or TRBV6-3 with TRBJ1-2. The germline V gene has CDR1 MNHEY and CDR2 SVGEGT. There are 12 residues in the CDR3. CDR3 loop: CASSYSRRGYTF.

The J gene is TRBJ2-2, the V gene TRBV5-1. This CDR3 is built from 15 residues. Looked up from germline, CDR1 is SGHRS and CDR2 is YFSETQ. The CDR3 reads CASSLSQVLTGELFF.